Listed here is a single T cell receptor (beta chain). The target antigen is unknown. This sample stems from a study of cytomegalovirus exposure and HLA in healthy donors. Findings of the study overall: The CMV antigen specificity of a few CMV-associated chains was confirmed through in vitro analysis. The study labeled 150 to 200 TCR beta chains cytomegalovirus-associated.

The CDR3 is made up of 14 amino acids. CDR1 and CDR2 (germline): LNHNV, YYDKDF (reference sequence). V was pared by 1 base and J by 4 bases, with 8 bases between. Libraries were prepared by immunoSEQ multiplex PCR; TCRdb keeps only in-frame clonotypes and omits some of them. The sample lists 150,000 to 200,000 clones, 85% seen once, with approximately 15% in the top ten. Sequencing used PBMCs. This TCR was recovered from a man younger than 35 in good health and CMV-seropositive. The J gene is TRBJ2-1, the V gene TRBV15; TRBD2 is a possible D gene (5 bases). CDR3 sequence (DNA): TGTGCCACCAGCAGAGTAGGGAGTTACAATGAGCAGTTCTTC. It is translated as CATSRVGSYNEQFF.